Listed below are T cell receptor beta chains from one sample, sequenced in a study of T cell clonotyping in hematopoietic cell transplantation. The table came from immunoSEQ multiplex PCR; TCRdb's copy has only in-frame clones and leaves some out. The sample yields over 25,000 clones, more than 60% seen once. The specimen was peripheral blood mononuclear cells, collected before stem cell transplant. The receptors stem from a woman aged 25 to 39 with chronic myeloid leukemia. Some clones in this sample may be carry-over from other donors' samples. CDR3s include the opening cysteine and the closing phenylalanine or tryptophan.

j_call: TRBJ2-7; v_call: TRBV7-2; cdr3_aa: CASSPRSGTQNEQYF
j_call: TRBJ2-3; v_call: TRBV20-1; cdr3_aa: CSASGTGGQYF
j_call: TRBJ2-1; v_call: TRBV7-9; cdr3_aa: CASSFLAGPYNEQFF
j_call: TRBJ1-1; v_call: TRBV5-4; cdr3_aa: CASSFGSSGYTEAFF
j_call: TRBJ1-4; v_call: TRBV30; cdr3_aa: CAWSYGTGTTNEKLFF
j_call: TRBJ1-2; v_call: TRBV5-1; cdr3_aa: CASSWDREAYGYTF
j_call: TRBJ1-2; v_call: TRBV27; cdr3_aa: CASSFNGGAGGYTF
j_call: TRBJ2-7; v_call: TRBV7-3; cdr3_aa: CASSAGTGSYEQYF
j_call: TRBJ1-6; v_call: TRBV6-5; cdr3_aa: CASSYYRDSPLHF
j_call: TRBJ2-4; v_call: TRBV19; cdr3_aa: CASPRVGNIQYF
j_call: TRBJ1-5; v_call: TRBV27; cdr3_aa: CASSQGRVLNNQPQHF
j_call: TRBJ2-3; v_call: TRBV30; cdr3_aa: CAWALAGLPDTQYF
j_call: TRBJ2-2; v_call: TRBV9; cdr3_aa: CASSPGTGILGELFF
j_call: TRBJ2-7; v_call: TRBV10-1; cdr3_aa: CATWDRFHEQYF
j_call: TRBJ2-3; v_call: TRBV5-1; cdr3_aa: CASSRRWRGGTDTQYF
j_call: TRBJ1-2; v_call: TRBV19; cdr3_aa: CASRLDSANYGYTF
j_call: TRBJ1-5; v_call: TRBV2; cdr3_aa: CASSFRSQPQHF
j_call: TRBJ1-1; v_call: TRBV11-2; cdr3_aa: CASSLAGGGTEAFF
j_call: TRBJ1-1; v_call: TRBV5-1; cdr3_aa: CASSRGQGVGEAFF
j_call: TRBJ2-3; v_call: TRBV7-8; cdr3_aa: CASSLGRDTQYF
j_call: TRBJ1-2; v_call: TRBV6-5; cdr3_aa: CASRFGRGNYGYTF
j_call: TRBJ1-1; v_call: TRBV27; cdr3_aa: CASRPELLGGRTEAFF
j_call: TRBJ2-5; v_call: TRBV28; cdr3_aa: CASGTGVGETQYF
j_call: TRBJ1-2; v_call: TRBV29-1; cdr3_aa: CSVVHGVFGYTF
j_call: TRBJ1-2; v_call: TRBV29-1; cdr3_aa: CSVGGSFIYGYTF
j_call: TRBJ2-5; v_call: TRBV6-5; cdr3_aa: CASSSLAGETQYF
j_call: TRBJ1-2; v_call: TRBV29-1; cdr3_aa: CSVPHGTYGYTF
j_call: TRBJ2-2; v_call: TRBV11-2; cdr3_aa: CASSFDGPWGTGELFF
j_call: TRBJ2-5; v_call: TRBV29-1; cdr3_aa: CSSLGGGQETQYF
j_call: TRBJ2-6; v_call: TRBV7-2; cdr3_aa: CASSLWTGDSGANVLTF
j_call: TRBJ1-2; v_call: TRBV25-1; cdr3_aa: CASSANYGYTF
j_call: TRBJ1-2; v_call: TRBV2; cdr3_aa: CASSGEPGYGYTF
j_call: TRBJ1-2; v_call: TRBV5-4; cdr3_aa: CASSLWQGGGYTF
j_call: TRBJ1-3; v_call: TRBV9; cdr3_aa: CASSGGSSGNTIYF